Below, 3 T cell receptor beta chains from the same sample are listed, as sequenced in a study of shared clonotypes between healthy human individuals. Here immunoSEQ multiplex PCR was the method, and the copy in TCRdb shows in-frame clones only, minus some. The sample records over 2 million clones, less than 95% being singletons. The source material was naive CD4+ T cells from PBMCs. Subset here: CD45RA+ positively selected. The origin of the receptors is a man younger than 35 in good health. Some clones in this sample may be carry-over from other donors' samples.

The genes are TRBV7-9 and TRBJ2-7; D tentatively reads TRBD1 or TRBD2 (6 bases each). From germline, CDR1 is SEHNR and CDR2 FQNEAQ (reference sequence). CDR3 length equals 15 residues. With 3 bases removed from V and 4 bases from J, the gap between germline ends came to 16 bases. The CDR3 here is CASSFRPTGAYEQYF. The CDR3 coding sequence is TGTGCCAGCAGCTTTCGGCCAACGGGGGCGTACGAGCAGTACTTC.

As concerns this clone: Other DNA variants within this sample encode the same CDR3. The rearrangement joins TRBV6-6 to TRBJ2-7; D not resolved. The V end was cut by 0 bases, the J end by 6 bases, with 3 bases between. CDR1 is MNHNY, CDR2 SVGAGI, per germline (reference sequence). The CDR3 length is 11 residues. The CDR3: CASSYSSEQYF. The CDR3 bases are TGTGCCAGCAGTTACTCGTCCGAGCAGTACTTC.

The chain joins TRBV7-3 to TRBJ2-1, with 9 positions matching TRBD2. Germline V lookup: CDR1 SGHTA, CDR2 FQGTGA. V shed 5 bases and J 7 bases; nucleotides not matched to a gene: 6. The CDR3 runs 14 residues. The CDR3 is CASSVSGSENEQFF. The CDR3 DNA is TGTGCCAGCAGCGTTAGCGGGAGTGAGAATGAGCAGTTCTTC.